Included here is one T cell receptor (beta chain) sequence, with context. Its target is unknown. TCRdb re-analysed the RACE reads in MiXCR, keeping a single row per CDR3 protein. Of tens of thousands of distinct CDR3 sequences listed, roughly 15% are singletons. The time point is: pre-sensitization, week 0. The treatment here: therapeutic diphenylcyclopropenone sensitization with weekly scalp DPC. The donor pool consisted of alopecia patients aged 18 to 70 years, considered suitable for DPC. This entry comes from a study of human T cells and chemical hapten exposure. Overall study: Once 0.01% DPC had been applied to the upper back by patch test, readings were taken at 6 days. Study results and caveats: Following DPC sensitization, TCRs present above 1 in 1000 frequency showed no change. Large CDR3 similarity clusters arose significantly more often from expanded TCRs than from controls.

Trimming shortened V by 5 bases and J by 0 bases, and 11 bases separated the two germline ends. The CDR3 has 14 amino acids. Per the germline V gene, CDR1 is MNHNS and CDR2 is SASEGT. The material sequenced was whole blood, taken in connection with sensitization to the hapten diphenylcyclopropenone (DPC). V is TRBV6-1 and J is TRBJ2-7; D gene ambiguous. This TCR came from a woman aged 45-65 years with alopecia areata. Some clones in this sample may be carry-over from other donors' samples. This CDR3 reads CASSTTQSSYEQYF. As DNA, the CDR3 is TGTGCCAGCAGTACAACGCAGAGCTCCTACGAGCAGTACTTC.